This entry concerns a single TCR beta chain. Its specificity is not known. The data are from a study of response to subunit inactivated influenza vaccine. Study findings and constraints: A suggestion made by the authors is that each seasonal influenza vaccination recruits few new T cells.

MiXCR, run by TCRdb on the RT-PCR reads, gives a single entry per CDR3 protein. The table lists more than 200,000 distinct CDR3 sequences, 9.5% to 15% of them singletons. The sequences come from non-naive T cells sorted from PBMCs, collected less than 15 days before vaccination. The clonotype was recovered from a man aged 50 to 60 who received an inactivated influenza vaccine.

The CDR3 here is CASRALRGRTDTQYF. Written as DNA, the CDR3 is TGTGCCAGCAGGGCCCTCAGGGGAAGGACAGATACGCAGTATTTT. V and J are TRBV7-9 and TRBJ2-3; tentatively, D is TRBD1 (6 bases). The germline V and J ends were trimmed by 6 bases and 3 bases, with 16 bases remaining between them. The CDR3 loop spans 15 amino acids. Germline V CDR1 and CDR2: SEHNR, FQNEAQ (reference sequence).